This entry lists 5 T cell receptor beta chains sequenced from one sample in a study of identical twins. A single record per CDR3 protein comes from TCRdb applying MiXCR to the 5' RACE reads. The profile shows fewer than 900,000 distinct CDR3 sequences, 21% of them singletons. This sample was also put to use in a study of T cells expressing NK-cell markers.

The sample taken for sequencing was PBMCs. The receptor source for this set is a woman aged 18-29 years in good health.

The chain employs TRBV11-1 and TRBJ2-1; 7 bases line up with TRBD1. CDR1 and CDR2 (germline): SGHAT, FQDESV (reference sequence). This CDR3 has 20 residues. V shed 5 bases and J 5 bases; nucleotides not matched to a gene: 24. For the CDR3, the DNA is TGTGCCAGCAGCAAGATGTACAGGGGCCAATCCTCTGGTGAGCACAATGAGCAGTTCTTC. It yields the protein CASSKMYRGQSSGEHNEQFF.

The sample holds many counts of this clonotype. This chain joins TRBV15 and TRBJ2-1; the match to TRBD2 covers 11 bases. The germline V gene has CDR1 LNHNV and CDR2 YYDKDF (reference sequence). The CDR3 length is 16 residues. J lost 4 bases, V lost 5 bases, and 7 bases had no gene match. CDR3 bases: TGTGCCACCAGCTTTCGTACTAGCGGGAGATACAATGAGCAGTTCTTC. Its translation is CATSFRTSGRYNEQFF.

The chain uses TRBV27 and TRBJ2-7; the match to TRBD2 covers 7 bases. Looked up from germline, CDR1 is MNHEY and CDR2 is SMNVEV (reference sequence). This CDR3 region has 14 residues. V shed 3 bases and J 6 bases; nucleotides not matched to a gene: 8. CDR3 DNA sequence: TGTGCCAGCAGTTTGGGAGGAGGGACTACCGAGCAGTACTTC. Amino acid sequence: CASSLGGGTTEQYF.

This clonotype appeared a few times. This rearrangement joins TRBV5-6 to TRBJ1-1; D is possibly TRBD1 (6 bases). V was pared by 0 bases and J by 7 bases, with 10 bases between. CDR3 length: 13 amino acids. In germline, CDR1 is SGHDT, CDR2 YYEEEE. The CDR3 nucleotides are TGTGCCAGCAGCTTGGCGGGGGGCTATGAAGCTTTCTTT. Protein sequence: CASSLAGGYEAFF.

The rearrangement uses TRBV11-2 and TRBJ2-3; D remains ambiguous. CDR3 length: 17 residues. Trimming cost V 0 bases and J 1 base, with 14 bases left between them. Germline CDR1 reads SGHAT; CDR2 reads FQNNGV. The CDR3, as DNA: TGTGCCAGCAGCTTAGATATTGGGGTGGTTGGCACAGATACGCAGTATTTT. It specifies CASSLDIGVVGTDTQYF.